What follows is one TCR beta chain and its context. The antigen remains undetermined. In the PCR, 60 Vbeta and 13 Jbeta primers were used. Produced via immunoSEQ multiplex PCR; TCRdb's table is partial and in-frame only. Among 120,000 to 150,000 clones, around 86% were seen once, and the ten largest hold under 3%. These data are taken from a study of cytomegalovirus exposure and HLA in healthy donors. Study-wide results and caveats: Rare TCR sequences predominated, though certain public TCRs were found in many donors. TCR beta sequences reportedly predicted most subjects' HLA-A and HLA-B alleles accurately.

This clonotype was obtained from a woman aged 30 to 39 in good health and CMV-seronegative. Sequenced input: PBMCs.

The CDR3 coding sequence is TGTGCCAGCAGCCCAAGCGGACTTTATCCCACAGATACGCAGTATTTT. Amino acid sequence: CASSPSGLYPTDTQYF. The chain carries TRBV9 and TRBJ2-3, with D possibly matching TRBD2 (5 bases). The V end lost 4 bases, the J end lost 2 bases, and 17 bases lay between the germline ends. This CDR3 spans 16 amino acids. The V gene's germline CDR1 is SGDLS and CDR2 YYNGEE.